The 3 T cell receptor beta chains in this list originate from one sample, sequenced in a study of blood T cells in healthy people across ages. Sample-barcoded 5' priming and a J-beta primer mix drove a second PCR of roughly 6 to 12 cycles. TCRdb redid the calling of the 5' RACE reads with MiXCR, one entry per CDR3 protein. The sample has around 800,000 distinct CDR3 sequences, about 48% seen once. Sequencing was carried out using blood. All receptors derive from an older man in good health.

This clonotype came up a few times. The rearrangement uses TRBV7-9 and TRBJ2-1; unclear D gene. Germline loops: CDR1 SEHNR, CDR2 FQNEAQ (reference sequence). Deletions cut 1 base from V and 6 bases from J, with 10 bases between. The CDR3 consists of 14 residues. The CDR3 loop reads CASSLETILNEQFF. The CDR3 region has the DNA TGTGCCAGCAGCTTAGAAACTATCCTCAATGAGCAGTTCTTC.

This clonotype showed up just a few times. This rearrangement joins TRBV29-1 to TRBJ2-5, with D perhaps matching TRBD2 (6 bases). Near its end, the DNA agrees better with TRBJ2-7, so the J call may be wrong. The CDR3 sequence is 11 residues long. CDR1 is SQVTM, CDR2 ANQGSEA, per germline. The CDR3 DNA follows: TGCAGCGCTGCAGGAGGGCGCGAGCAGTACTTC. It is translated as CSAAGGREQYF.

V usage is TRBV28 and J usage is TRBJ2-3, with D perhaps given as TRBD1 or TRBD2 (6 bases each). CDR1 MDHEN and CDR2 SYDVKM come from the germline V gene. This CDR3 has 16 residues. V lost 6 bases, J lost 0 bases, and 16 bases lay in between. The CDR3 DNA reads TGTGCCAGCAGCCCCCCCCGGGGGCCTAGCACAGATACGCAGTATTTT. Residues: CASSPPRGPSTDTQYF. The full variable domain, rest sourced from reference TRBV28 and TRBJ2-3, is DVKVTQSSRYLVKRTGEKVFLECVQDMDHENMFWYRQDPGLGLRLIYFSYDVKMKEKGDIPEGYSVSREKKERFSLILESASTNQTSMYLCASSPPRGPSTDTQYFGPGTRLTVL.